Below, 19 T cell receptor beta chains from the same sample are listed, as sequenced in a study of blood T cells in healthy people across ages. Next came a second PCR, run for about 6 to 12 cycles, which used a sample-barcoded 5' primer along with a J-beta primer mix. TCRdb reprocessed the 5' RACE reads with MiXCR, giving one entry per CDR3 protein. The table includes under 800,000 distinct CDR3 sequences, under 25% detected once. Specimen: blood. The receptors derive from a man aged 70-80 years in good health.

DNA for the CDR3: TGCAGCGTTGCAACCGGGACAGGGTTCCAAGAGACCCAGTACTTC. Protein: CSVATGTGFQETQYF. This chain joins TRBV29-1 and TRBJ2-5; 9 bases are a match to TRBD1. The CDR3 totals 15 residues. The J segment lost 1 base and the V segment lost 4 bases, leaving 7 bases of the junction unmatched. The germline CDR1 and CDR2 sequences are SQVTM and ANQGSEA.

Worth noting for this clonotype: Without the conserved terminal phenylalanine or tryptophan, this CDR3 likely stems from a read error. The rearrangement uses TRBV3-1 and TRBJ2-7, with unresolved D. Trimming pared 5 bases from V and 5 bases from J, leaving 7 bases between. Germline CDR1 and CDR2: LGHDT and YNNKEL (reference sequence). The CDR3 has 11 residues. CDR3 loop: CASSGRHEQYL. The CDR3 DNA reads as TGTGCCAGCAGCGGCCGGCACGAGCAGTACTTG.

This clonotype has a count of ten or more. The chain employs TRBV2 and TRBJ2-2; TRBD2 agrees at 9 bases. The CDR3 loop spans 15 amino acids. CDR1 SNHLY and CDR2 FYNNEI come from the germline V gene. V gave up 6 bases and J gave up 2 bases; unmatched junction bases: 4. The CDR3 here is CASSRTSANTGELFF. CDR3 coding DNA: TGTGCCAGCAGCCGGACTAGCGCTAACACCGGGGAGCTGTTTTTT. Together with reference TRBV2 and TRBJ2-2, the CDR3 gives the full variable domain: EPEVTQTPSHQVTQMGQEVILRCVPISNHLYFYWYRQILGQKVEFLVSFYNNEISEKSEIFDDQFSVERPDGSNFTLKIRSTKLEDSAMYFCASSRTSANTGELFFGEGSRLTVL.

The V call is TRBV29-1, the J call TRBJ2-4, with unresolved D. Looked up from germline, CDR1 is SQVTM and CDR2 is ANQGSEA. The V end lost 4 bases, the J end lost 6 bases, and 4 bases lay between the germline ends. The CDR3 length is 10 residues. The chain's CDR3 is CSVVGNIQYF. In DNA, the CDR3 is TGCAGCGTTGTGGGAAACATTCAGTACTTC.

The chain combines TRBV24-1 with TRBJ2-1; 7 bases match TRBD1. The germline CDR1 and CDR2 sequences are KGHDR and SFDVKD. The CDR3 is 17 amino acids. The J segment lost 1 base and the V segment lost 2 bases, leaving 7 bases of the junction unmatched. The CDR3 DNA reads TGTGCCACCAGTGATTCCACAGGGGCGAGTTCCTACAATGAGCAGTTCTTC. Translating gives CATSDSTGASSYNEQFF.

This clonotype has a count of ten or more. V gene TRBV7-9 combines with J gene TRBJ2-1, with 8 bases aligning to TRBD2. The CDR3 runs to 16 residues. Germline V CDR1 and CDR2: SEHNR, FQNEAQ (reference sequence). With 4 bases clipped from V and 5 bases from J, the junction kept 10 bases outside the gene matches. CDR3 DNA sequence: TGTGCCAGCAGCTCCCCATTACTAGCGGCGGACAATGAGCAGTTCTTC. The encoded protein is CASSSPLLAADNEQFF.

The V gene is TRBV6-2 or TRBV6-3, the J gene TRBJ1-1; 7 nucleotides match TRBD1. CDR1 MNHEY and CDR2 SVGEGT come from the germline V gene. The CDR3 has 15 amino acids. V was clipped by 6 bases and J by 1 base; unmatched bases: 8. CDR3 amino acids: CASRSNDRANTEAFF. The CDR3 DNA reads as TGTGCCAGCAGAAGTAATGACAGGGCGAACACTGAAGCTTTCTTT.

The sample holds a few counts of this clonotype. The chain recombines TRBV11-1 with TRBJ2-2; no clear D. The CDR3 is made up of 14 amino acids. Germline CDR1 reads SGHAT; CDR2 reads FQDESV (reference sequence). Trimming left V 1 base short and J 8 bases short, with 11 bases between. Written as DNA, the CDR3 is TGTGCCAGCAGCTTAGGCGCTGGGGTGGGGGAGCTGTTTTTT. This codes for CASSLGAGVGELFF.

This clonotype has at least ten counts. The chain couples TRBV9 to TRBJ2-7; 11 bases map to TRBD2. V was pared by 2 bases and J by 1 base, with 2 bases of the junction left unmatched. The CDR3 covers 15 residues. CDR1 and CDR2 from the germline V gene are SGDLS and YYNGEE. The CDR3 protein is CASSVLAGGSYEQYF. CDR3 in DNA: TGTGCCAGCAGCGTCTTAGCGGGAGGGTCCTACGAGCAGTACTTC.

In this sample, this clonotype turned up a few times. The chain links TRBV5-5 to TRBJ2-5; D not resolved. CDR3 length: 14 residues. V lost 0 bases and J lost 5, with 11 bases in between. Germline CDR1 and CDR2: SGHKS and YYEKEE (reference sequence). For the CDR3, the DNA is TGTGCCAGCAGCTTGGCCTTGGGAACGGAGACCCAGTACTTC. The encoded protein is CASSLALGTETQYF.

This clonotype was detected only once. The chain employs TRBV11-3 and TRBJ2-5, with D perhaps matching TRBD1 (6 bases). CDR3 size: 13 residues. V shed 5 bases and J shed 5 bases, with 12 bases lying between them. Germline values: CDR1 SGHNT, CDR2 YENEEA. In nucleotides, the CDR3 is TGTGCCAGCAGCCCAGGGGCTATGGAGACCCAGTACTTC. Translation: CASSPGAMETQYF.

This clonotype was counted between two and nine times. The genes are TRBV6-5 and TRBJ1-4; perhaps TRBD1 as D (5 bases). The CDR3 loop spans 17 amino acids. Trimming took off 2 bases at V and 6 bases at J, with 19 bases between the two ends. Germline CDR1 reads MNHEY; CDR2 reads SVGAGI. The CDR3 region has the DNA TGTGCCAGCAGTTACCCTCGGCGGGGGTTTGAGGATGAAAAACTGTTTTTT. Translation: CASSYPRRGFEDEKLFF.

This clonotype has a handful of counts. The genes are TRBV7-9 and TRBJ2-5, with TRBD2 identical over 9 bases. The ends lost 10 bases at V and 3 bases at J; junction bases unmatched: 6. The CDR3 covers 13 residues. The germline gives CDR1 SEHNR, CDR2 FQNEAQ (reference sequence). In DNA, the CDR3 is TGTGCCATCGGAGCGGGGGGTGAAGAGACCCAGTACTTC. The encoded protein is CAIGAGGEETQYF.

This clonotype was observed a handful of times. The rearrangement links TRBV20-1 to TRBJ1-4; possibly TRBD1 for D (5 bases). The CDR3 consists of 13 residues. V was clipped by 2 bases and J by 3 bases, with 7 bases between them. Per germline, CDR1 DFQATT and CDR2 SNEGSKA (reference sequence). The CDR3 spells CSARQGSNEKLFF. The CDR3 region has the DNA TGCAGTGCTAGACAGGGATCTAATGAAAAACTGTTTTTT.

J is TRBJ1-6 and V is TRBV5-1; 9 bases are shared with TRBD1. Germline trimming cut 0 bases from V and 9 bases from J; bases unmatched to any gene: 4. The CDR3 has 15 residues. Germline loops: CDR1 SGHRS, CDR2 YFSETQ. CDR3 nucleotides: TGCGCCAGCAGCTTGGGGACAGGGGCCGGTTCACCCCTCCACTTT. Translated, it gives CASSLGTGAGSPLHF.

This clonotype has more than one count but fewer than ten. This chain uses TRBV9 with TRBJ2-7; maybe TRBD2 (5 bases). This CDR3 has 13 amino acids. Per germline, CDR1 SGDLS and CDR2 YYNGEE. The V end lost 4 bases, the J end lost 6 bases, and 14 bases lay between the germline ends. This CDR3 reads CASSTRPEGEQYF. The DNA of the CDR3 is TGTGCCAGCAGCACCCGACCCGAGGGCGAGCAGTACTTC.

This clonotype showed up many times. The chain employs TRBV5-1 and TRBJ2-7; unclear D gene. V lost 0 bases, J lost 5 bases, and 6 bases lay in between. Per the germline V gene, CDR1 is SGHRS and CDR2 is YFSETQ. This CDR3 region has 12 residues. The CDR3 region is CASSLEGNEQYF. The CDR3 DNA reads TGCGCCAGCAGCTTGGAGGGCAACGAGCAGTACTTC.

This clonotype was observed at least ten times. The chain joins TRBV29-1 to TRBJ2-3, with 9 positions matching TRBD2. Losses at the gene ends were 8 bases for V and 6 bases for J; bases not matched to a gene: 6. CDR3 length equals 12 residues. Per the germline V gene, CDR1 is SQVTM and CDR2 is ANQGSEA. In nucleotides, the CDR3 is TGCAGCTTAGTAGCGGGAGCTGATACGCAGTATTTT. It codes for CSLVAGADTQYF.

Details on this clonotype: At one of its ends the junction is not consistent with the germline gene, which may arise from a read error. The rearrangement joins TRBV20-1 to TRBJ2-1, with 7 bases identical to TRBD2. From germline, CDR1 is DFQATT and CDR2 SNEGSKA (reference sequence). The CDR3 sequence is 14 residues long. CDR3 loop: CSAESGASYNEQFF. DNA for the CDR3: TGCAGTGCTGAAAGCGGGGCCTCCTACAATGAACAGTTCTTC.